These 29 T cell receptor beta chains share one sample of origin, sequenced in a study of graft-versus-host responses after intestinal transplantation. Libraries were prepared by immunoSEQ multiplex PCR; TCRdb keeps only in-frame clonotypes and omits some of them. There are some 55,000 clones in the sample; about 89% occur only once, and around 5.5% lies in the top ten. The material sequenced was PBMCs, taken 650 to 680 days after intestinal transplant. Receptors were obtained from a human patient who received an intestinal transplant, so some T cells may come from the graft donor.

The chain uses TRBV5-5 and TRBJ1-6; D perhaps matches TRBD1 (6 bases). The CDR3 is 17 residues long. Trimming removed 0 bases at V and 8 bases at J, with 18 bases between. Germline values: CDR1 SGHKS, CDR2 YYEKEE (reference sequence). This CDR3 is CASSLGVGGRGDSPLHF. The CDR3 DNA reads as TGTGCCAGCAGCTTGGGAGTCGGGGGAAGGGGGGATTCACCCCTCCACTTT.

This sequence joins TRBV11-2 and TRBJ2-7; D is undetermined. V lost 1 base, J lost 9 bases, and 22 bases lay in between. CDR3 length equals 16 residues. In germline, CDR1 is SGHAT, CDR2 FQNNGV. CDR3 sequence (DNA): TGTGCCAGCAGCTTAGGGTCGAGTGCTGCTAGGGTGGTGCAGTACTTC. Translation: CASSLGSSAARVVQYF.

This CDR3 reads CASGSPLRSETQYF. The CDR3 DNA sequence: TGTGCTAGTGGTTCCCCCCTCAGGTCGGAGACCCAGTACTTC. The chain couples TRBV12-5 to TRBJ2-5; D gene unclear. This CDR3 contains 14 residues. From germline, CDR1 is LGHNT and CDR2 FRNRAP. Trimming removed 4 bases from V and 5 bases from J, with 14 bases in between.

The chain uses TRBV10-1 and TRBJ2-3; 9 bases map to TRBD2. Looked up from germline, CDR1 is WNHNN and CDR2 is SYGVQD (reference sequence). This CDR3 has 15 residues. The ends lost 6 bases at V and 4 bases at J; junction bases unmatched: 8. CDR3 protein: CASSSDRGGADTQYF. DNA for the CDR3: TGCGCCAGCAGCTCCGACCGCGGGGGGGCAGATACGCAGTATTTT.

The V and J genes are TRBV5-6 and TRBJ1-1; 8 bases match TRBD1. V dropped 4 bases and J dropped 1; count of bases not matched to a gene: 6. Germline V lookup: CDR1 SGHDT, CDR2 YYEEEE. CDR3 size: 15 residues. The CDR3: CASSGSGGWNTEAFF. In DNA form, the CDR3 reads TGTGCCAGCAGCGGCTCAGGGGGCTGGAACACTGAAGCTTTCTTT.

Here the CDR3 DNA reads TGTGCCAGCAGTTTTAAGGGCTATGGCTACACCTTC. Amino acids: CASSFKGYGYTF. This chain uses TRBV28 with TRBJ1-2; no clear D. The germline V and J ends were trimmed by 3 bases and 4 bases, with 6 bases remaining between them. This CDR3 is 12 amino acids long. Germline V lookup: CDR1 MDHEN, CDR2 SYDVKM.

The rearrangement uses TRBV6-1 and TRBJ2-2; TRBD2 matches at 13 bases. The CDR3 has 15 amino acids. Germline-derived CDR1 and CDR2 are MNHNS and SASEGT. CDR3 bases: TGTGCAGGGGGCACTAGCGGGGGGGCCCCCGGGGAGCTGTTTTTT. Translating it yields CAGGTSGGAPGELFF.

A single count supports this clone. CDR3 residues: CASSPVRFRSTGELFF. In DNA, the CDR3 is TGTGCCAGCTCACCAGTTAGGTTCAGATCCACCGGGGAGCTGTTTTTT. The chain combines TRBV18 with TRBJ2-2, with unresolved D. Germline CDR1 KGHSH, CDR2 LQKENI. V lost 2 bases to trimming and J lost 4 bases, with 14 bases between them. The CDR3 is 16 amino acids.

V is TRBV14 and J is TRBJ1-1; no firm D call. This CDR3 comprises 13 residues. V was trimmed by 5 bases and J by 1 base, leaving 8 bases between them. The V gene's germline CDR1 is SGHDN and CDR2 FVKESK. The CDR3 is CASSWGPNTEAFF. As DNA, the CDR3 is TGTGCCAGCAGCTGGGGTCCGAACACTGAAGCTTTCTTT. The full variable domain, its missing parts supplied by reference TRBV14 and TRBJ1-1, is EAGVTQFPSHSVIEKGQTVTLRCDPISGHDNLYWYRRVMGKEIKFLLHFVKESKQDESGMPNNRFLAERTGGTYSTLKVQPAELEDSGVYFCASSWGPNTEAFFGQGTRLTVV.

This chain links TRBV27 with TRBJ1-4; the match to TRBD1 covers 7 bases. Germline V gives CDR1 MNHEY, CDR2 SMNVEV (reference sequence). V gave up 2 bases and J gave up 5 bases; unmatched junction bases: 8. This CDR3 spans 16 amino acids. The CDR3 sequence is CASSLVQGVGNEKLFF. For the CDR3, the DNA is TGTGCCAGCAGTTTAGTGCAGGGGGTGGGGAATGAAAAACTGTTTTTT.

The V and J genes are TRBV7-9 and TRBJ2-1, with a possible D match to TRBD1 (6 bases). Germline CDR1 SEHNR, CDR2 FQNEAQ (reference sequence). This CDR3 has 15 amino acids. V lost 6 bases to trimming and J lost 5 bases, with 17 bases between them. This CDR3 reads CASSLTGWADNEQFF. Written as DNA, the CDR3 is TGTGCCAGCAGTCTAACAGGGTGGGCAGACAATGAGCAGTTCTTC.

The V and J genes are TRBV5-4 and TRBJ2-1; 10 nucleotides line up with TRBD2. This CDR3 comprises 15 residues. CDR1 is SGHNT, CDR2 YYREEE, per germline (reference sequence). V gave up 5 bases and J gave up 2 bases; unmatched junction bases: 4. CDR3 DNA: TGTGCCAGCAGTTTACTAGCGGGAACCTACAATGAGCAGTTCTTC. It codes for CASSLLAGTYNEQFF.

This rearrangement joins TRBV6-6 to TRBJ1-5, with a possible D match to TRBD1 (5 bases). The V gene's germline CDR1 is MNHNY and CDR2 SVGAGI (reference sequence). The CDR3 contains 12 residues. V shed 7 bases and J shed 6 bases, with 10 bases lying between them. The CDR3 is CASNLQGQPQHF. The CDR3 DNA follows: TGTGCCAGCAACCTGCAGGGTCAGCCCCAGCATTTT.

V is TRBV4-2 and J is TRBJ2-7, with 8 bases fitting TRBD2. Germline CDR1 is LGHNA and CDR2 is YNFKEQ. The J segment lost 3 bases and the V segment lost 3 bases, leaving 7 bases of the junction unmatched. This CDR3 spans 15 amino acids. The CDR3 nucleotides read TGTGCCAGCAGCCATCGGCGGGGGGCGGGCTACGAGCAGTACTTC. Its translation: CASSHRRGAGYEQYF.

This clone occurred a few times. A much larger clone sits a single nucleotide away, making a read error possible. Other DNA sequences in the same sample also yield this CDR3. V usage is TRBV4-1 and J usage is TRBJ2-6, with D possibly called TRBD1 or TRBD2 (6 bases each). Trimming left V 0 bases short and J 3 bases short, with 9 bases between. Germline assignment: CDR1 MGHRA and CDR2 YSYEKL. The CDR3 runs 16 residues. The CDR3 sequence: CASSQEEGDGANVLTF. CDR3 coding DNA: TGCGCCAGCAGCCAAGAGGAGGGGGATGGGGCCAACGTCCTGACTTTC.

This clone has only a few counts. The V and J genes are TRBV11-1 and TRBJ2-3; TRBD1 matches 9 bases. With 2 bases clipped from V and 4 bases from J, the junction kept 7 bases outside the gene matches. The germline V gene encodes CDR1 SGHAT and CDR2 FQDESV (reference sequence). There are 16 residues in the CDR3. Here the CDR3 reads CASSLFGTGSPDTQYF. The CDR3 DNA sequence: TGTGCCAGCAGCTTATTCGGGACAGGGAGCCCAGATACGCAGTATTTT.

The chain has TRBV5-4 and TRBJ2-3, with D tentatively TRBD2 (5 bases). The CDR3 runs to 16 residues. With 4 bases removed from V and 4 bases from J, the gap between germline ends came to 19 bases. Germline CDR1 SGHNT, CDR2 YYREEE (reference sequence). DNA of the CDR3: TGTGCCAGCAGCGCTAGGGTAGTAGCGACGTCAGATACGCAGTATTTT. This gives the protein CASSARVVATSDTQYF. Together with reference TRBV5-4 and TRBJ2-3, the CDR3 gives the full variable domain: ETGVTQSPTHLIKTRGQQVTLRCSSQSGHNTVSWYQQALGQGPQFIFQYYREEENGRGNFPPRFSGLQFPNYSSELNVNALELDDSALYLCASSARVVATSDTQYFGPGTRLTVL.

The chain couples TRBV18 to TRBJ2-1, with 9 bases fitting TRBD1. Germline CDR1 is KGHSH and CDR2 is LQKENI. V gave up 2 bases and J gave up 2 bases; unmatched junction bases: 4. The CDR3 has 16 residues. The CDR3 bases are TGTGCCAGCTCACCAAGGGGACAGGGAACCTACAATGAGCAGTTCTTC. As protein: CASSPRGQGTYNEQFF.

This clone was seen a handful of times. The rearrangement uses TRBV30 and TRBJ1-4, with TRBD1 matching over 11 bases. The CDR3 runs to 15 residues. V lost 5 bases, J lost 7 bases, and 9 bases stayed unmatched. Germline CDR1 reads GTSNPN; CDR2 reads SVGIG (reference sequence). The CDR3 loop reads CAWGRPGQGVEKLFF. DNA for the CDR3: TGTGCCTGGGGCAGACCGGGACAGGGGGTTGAAAAACTGTTTTTT.

In DNA form, the CDR3 reads TGTGCCAGCAGCTCGCGGGGGGGATCCTACGAGCAGTACTTC. This translates into CASSSRGGSYEQYF. J is TRBJ2-7 and V is TRBV5-4, with 9 bases lining up with TRBD2. Per the germline V gene, CDR1 is SGHNT and CDR2 is YYREEE (reference sequence). V shed 3 bases, J shed 1 base, and the junction held 2 bases outside the gene matches. This CDR3 contains 14 residues. The full variable domain, its missing parts supplied by reference TRBV5-4 and TRBJ2-7, is ETGVTQSPTHLIKTRGQQVTLRCSSQSGHNTVSWYQQALGQGPQFIFQYYREEENGRGNFPPRFSGLQFPNYSSELNVNALELDDSALYLCASSSRGGSYEQYFGPGTRLTVT.

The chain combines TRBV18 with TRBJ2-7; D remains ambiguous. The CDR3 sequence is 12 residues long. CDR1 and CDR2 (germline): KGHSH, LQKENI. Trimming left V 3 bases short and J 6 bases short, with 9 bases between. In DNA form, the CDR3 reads TGTGCCAGCTCACCCATGTTGGGCGAGCAGTACTTC. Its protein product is CASSPMLGEQYF.

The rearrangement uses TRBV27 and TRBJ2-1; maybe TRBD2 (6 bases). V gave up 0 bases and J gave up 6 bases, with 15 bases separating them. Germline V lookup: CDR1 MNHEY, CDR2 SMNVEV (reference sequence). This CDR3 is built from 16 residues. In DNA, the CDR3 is TGTGCCAGCAGTTTATCGGTGGGACTGCCCCTCAATGAGCAGTTCTTC. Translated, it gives CASSLSVGLPLNEQFF.

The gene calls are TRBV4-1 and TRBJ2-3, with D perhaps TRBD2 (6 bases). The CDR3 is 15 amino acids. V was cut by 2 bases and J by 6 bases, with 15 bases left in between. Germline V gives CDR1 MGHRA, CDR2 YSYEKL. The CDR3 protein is CASSQPSVVTDTQYF. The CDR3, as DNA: TGCGCCAGCAGCCAACCTAGCGTCGTGACTGATACGCAGTATTTT.

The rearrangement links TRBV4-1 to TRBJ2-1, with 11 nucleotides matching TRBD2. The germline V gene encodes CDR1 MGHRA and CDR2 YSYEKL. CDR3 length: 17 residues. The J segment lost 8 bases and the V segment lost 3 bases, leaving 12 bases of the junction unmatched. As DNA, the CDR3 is TGCGCCAGCAGCCAGAGAGGGACTAGCGGCCCCCGGGATGAGCAGTTCTTC. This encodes CASSQRGTSGPRDEQFF.

Written as DNA, the CDR3 is TGTGCCAGCAGCTTCCGCCGGGGGAGAAATGAAAAACTGTTTTTT. It specifies CASSFRRGRNEKLFF. The V and J genes are TRBV7-2 and TRBJ1-4; possibly TRBD1 for D (5 bases). Germline assignment: CDR1 SGHTA and CDR2 FQGNSA. CDR3 length: 15 amino acids. The V end was cut by 3 bases, the J end by 5 bases, with 13 bases between.

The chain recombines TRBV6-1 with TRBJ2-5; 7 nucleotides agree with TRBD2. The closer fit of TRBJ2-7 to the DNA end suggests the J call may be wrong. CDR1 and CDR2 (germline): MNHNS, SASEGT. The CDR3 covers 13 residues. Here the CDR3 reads CASSESAGVEQYF. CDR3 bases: TGTGCCAGCAGTGAAAGCGCGGGGGTCGAGCAGTACTTC.

The CDR3 reads CASSWGVIQSSYEQYF. The CDR3 nucleotides read TGTGCCAGCAGCTGGGGGGTAATACAGAGCTCCTACGAGCAGTACTTC. J is TRBJ2-7 and V is TRBV5-6; a weak D match, TRBD2 (6 bases). Per the germline V gene, CDR1 is SGHDT and CDR2 is YYEEEE. V was clipped by 3 bases and J by 0 bases, with 16 bases between them. The CDR3 runs to 16 residues.

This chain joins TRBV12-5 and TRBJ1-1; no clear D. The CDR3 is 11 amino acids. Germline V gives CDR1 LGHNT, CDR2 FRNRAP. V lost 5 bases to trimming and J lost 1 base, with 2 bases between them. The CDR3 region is CASGPNTEAFF. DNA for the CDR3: TGTGCTAGTGGTCCGAACACTGAAGCTTTCTTT.

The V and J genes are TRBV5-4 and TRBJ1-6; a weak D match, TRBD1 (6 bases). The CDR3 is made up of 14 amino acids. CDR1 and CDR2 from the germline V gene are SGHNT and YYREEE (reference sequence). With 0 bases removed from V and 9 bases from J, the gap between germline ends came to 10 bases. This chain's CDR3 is CASSLVGGTSPLHF. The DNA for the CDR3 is TGTGCCAGCAGCTTGGTAGGGGGGACTTCACCCCTCCACTTT.